What follows are 25 T cell receptor beta chains derived from one specimen sequenced in a study of Ad26.COV2.S vaccination and SARS-CoV-2 variants. The treatment was: roughly 20 received Ad26.COV2.S at low or high dose, single or two shots; roughly five received placebo; per-sample allocation not given. Samples analyzed were those drawn on day 63 after the first vaccine or placebo injection. Data came from immunoSEQ multiplex PCR; TCRdb stores just in-frame clones and leaves some out. The table includes hundreds of thousands of clones, about nine tenths detected once. Sequenced material: peripheral blood, taken in a trial of Ad26.COV2.S vaccine versus placebo. Receptors were obtained from a person aged 18-65 years who received the Ad26.COV2.S COVID-19 vaccine or a placebo.

This chain uses TRBV5-1 with TRBJ1-2, with 7 bases fitting TRBD1. The CDR3 spans 16 residues. J gave up 1 base and V 3 bases, and 9 bases lay outside the gene matches. From germline, CDR1 is SGHRS and CDR2 YFSETQ. CDR3 sequence (DNA): TGCGCCAGCAGCTATCTCCCGGGACAGAATAACTATGGCTACACCTTC. It encodes CASSYLPGQNNYGYTF. Full variable domain (missing parts from reference TRBV5-1 and TRBJ1-2): KAGVTQTPRYLIKTRGQQVTLSCSPISGHRSVSWYQQTPGQGLQFLFEYFSETQRNKGNFPGRFSGRQFSNSRSEMNVSTLELGDSALYLCASSYLPGQNNYGYTFGSGTRLTVV.

The rearrangement joins TRBV3-1 (or the pseudogene TRBV3-2) to TRBJ1-2, with D tentatively TRBD1 (5 bases). The CDR3 is 17 amino acids. Trimming stripped 0 bases from V and 5 bases from J, with 19 bases between. Germline CDR1 reads LGHDT; CDR2 reads YNNKEL (reference sequence). The CDR3 DNA reads as TGTGCCAGCAGCCAAGATCCCGGGTGGAGGGGAAGGTATGGCTACACCTTC. The encoded protein is CASSQDPGWRGRYGYTF.

This chain joins TRBV5-6 and TRBJ1-6; D unresolved. CDR1 and CDR2 (germline): SGHDT, YYEEEE. This CDR3 has 12 residues. V was shortened by 1 base and J by 10 bases, with 6 bases between the two germline ends. The CDR3 nucleotides are TGTGCCAGCAGCTTGCGGTCGTCACCCCTCCACTTT. This translates into CASSLRSSPLHF.

V usage is TRBV4-3 and J usage is TRBJ2-5, with 7 bases matching TRBD2. Trimming cost V 2 bases and J 4 bases; bases outside gene matches: 7. Per the germline V gene, CDR1 is LGHNA and CDR2 is YSLEER. The length of the CDR3 is 15 residues. For the CDR3, the DNA is TGCGCCAGCAGCCAACCCGCAGCGGGGATAGAGACCCAGTACTTC. This codes for CASSQPAAGIETQYF.

The chain carries TRBV7-9 and TRBJ1-2; D possibly corresponds to TRBD1 (5 bases). The CDR3 consists of 16 residues. Between the trimmed V and J ends, which lost 2 bases and 0 bases, there was a span of 13 bases. Germline V gene sequence: CDR1 SEHNR, CDR2 FQNEAQ (reference sequence). The CDR3 loop reads CASSLYTTATNYGYTF. CDR3 bases: TGTGCCAGCAGCTTATACACGACAGCCACTAACTATGGCTACACCTTC.

This chain links TRBV6-5 with TRBJ2-2, with TRBD1 identical over 9 bases. The CDR3 runs 16 residues. V was clipped by 2 bases and J by 7 bases; unmatched bases: 8. Germline-derived CDR1 and CDR2 are MNHEY and SVGAGI. CDR3 residues: CASSYAGTGKNGELFF. CDR3 DNA: TGTGCCAGCAGTTACGCAGGGACAGGGAAGAACGGGGAGCTGTTTTTT.

CDR3 bases: TGTGCCAGCAGTTTATGGAACACTGAAGCTTTCTTT. This gives the protein CASSLWNTEAFF. The chain links TRBV12-3 or TRBV12-4 to TRBJ1-1, with D unclear. This CDR3 comprises 12 residues. V lost 2 bases and J 1 base, leaving 2 bases between the germline ends.

The V and J genes are TRBV6-5 and TRBJ1-2, with TRBD1 matching 7 bases. The CDR3 has 12 amino acids. The germline V gene encodes CDR1 MNHEY and CDR2 SVGAGI. Losses at the gene ends were 5 bases for V and 8 bases for J; bases not matched to a gene: 5. DNA of the CDR3: TGTGCCAGCAGTAGGACAGGCGTCGGCTACACCTTC. Amino acid sequence: CASSRTGVGYTF.

This clone was counted between two and nine times. The rearrangement uses TRBV3-1 (or the pseudogene TRBV3-2) and TRBJ1-2, with a possible D match to TRBD1 (6 bases). V was trimmed by 1 base and J by 7 bases, leaving 10 bases between them. The CDR3 has 13 amino acids. Germline CDR1 LGHDT, CDR2 YNNKEL (reference sequence). CDR3 DNA sequence: TGTGCCAGCAGCCAAGCAGGGGATCTTGGCTACACCTTC. Its translation: CASSQAGDLGYTF.

V and J are TRBV7-9 and TRBJ1-4; 7 bases line up with TRBD1. The CDR3 has 14 residues. Germline V gene lookup returns CDR1 SEHNR and CDR2 FQNEAQ (reference sequence). Germline trimming cut 6 bases from V and 3 bases from J; bases unmatched to any gene: 4. The CDR3: CASSRQGANEKLFF. CDR3 in DNA: TGTGCCAGCAGTAGACAGGGCGCTAATGAAAAACTGTTTTTT.

The CDR3 region is CASTRQAGNTIYF. In nucleotides, the CDR3 is TGTGCCAGTACACGACAGGCTGGAAACACCATATATTTT. This chain links TRBV7-8 with TRBJ1-3, with D possibly matching TRBD1 (6 bases). Germline V gene sequence: CDR1 SGHVS, CDR2 FQNEAQ. V lost 9 bases and J 2 bases, leaving 11 bases between the germline ends. This CDR3 is 13 amino acids long.

The DNA for the CDR3 is TGTGCCAGCAGTTTATCCGGACGGATCGAGCAGTACTTC. This sequence encodes CASSLSGRIEQYF. The chain has TRBV27 and TRBJ2-7, with D uncertain. The germline gives CDR1 MNHEY, CDR2 SMNVEV (reference sequence). The CDR3 runs to 13 residues. V was trimmed by 0 bases and J by 6 bases, leaving 9 bases between them.

The gene calls are TRBV9 and TRBJ2-3; possibly TRBD2 for D (5 bases). Germline lookup yields CDR1 SGDLS and CDR2 YYNGEE. V dropped 3 bases and J dropped 5 bases, with 7 bases sitting between them. CDR3 length equals 12 residues. CDR3 in DNA: TGTGCCAGCAGCGCCGAGGGAGATACGCAGTATTTT. It specifies CASSAEGDTQYF.

The chain carries TRBV18 and TRBJ1-1, with unresolved D. V was shortened by 3 bases and J by 4 bases, with 3 bases between the two germline ends. CDR1 is KGHSH, CDR2 LQKENI, per germline. There are 11 residues in the CDR3. CDR3 region: CASSPSTEAFF. In DNA form, the CDR3 reads TGTGCCAGCTCACCCAGCACTGAAGCTTTCTTT. The entire variable domain, with the rest obtained from reference TRBV18 and TRBJ1-1, is as follows: NAGVMQNPRHLVRRRGQEARLRCSPMKGHSHVYWYRQLPEEGLKFMVYLQKENIIDESGMPKERFSAEFPKEGPSILRIQQVVRGDSAAYFCASSPSTEAFFGQGTRLTVV.

The chain joins TRBV1 to TRBJ1-4. TRBV1 is annotated as a pseudogene. The CDR3 is 16 amino acids. This CDR3 is CTSSQDRAAGGEKLFF. Here the CDR3 DNA reads TGCACCAGCAGCCAAGATCGGGCGGCTGGGGGGGAAAAACTGTTTTTT.

This chain links TRBV6-2 or TRBV6-3 with TRBJ2-1; D is possibly TRBD1 (6 bases). Germline V gene data show CDR1 as MNHEY and CDR2 as SVGEGT. The CDR3 runs to 13 residues. V was pared by 2 bases and J by 8 bases, with 10 bases between. The CDR3 DNA reads TGTGCCAGCAGTTACGTTGGGGGCGATGAGCAGTTCTTC. Amino acid sequence: CASSYVGGDEQFF.

The chain has TRBV30 and TRBJ1-3; 7 bases are a match to TRBD1. CDR3 size: 15 residues. Trimming removed 0 bases from V and 4 bases from J; junction bases left unmatched: 6. CDR1 and CDR2 (germline): GTSNPN, SVGIG (reference sequence). The CDR3 nucleotides read TGTGCCTGGAGTGTACCCACAGGGGCAGGAAACACCATATATTTT. Amino acids: CAWSVPTGAGNTIYF. Combining the CDR3 with reference TRBV30 and TRBJ1-3 gives the whole variable domain SQTIHQWPATLVQPVGSPLSLECTVEGTSNPNLYWYRQAAGRGLQLLFYSVGIGQISSEVPQNLSASRPQDRQFILSSKKLLLSDSGFYLCAWSVPTGAGNTIYFGEGSWLTVV.

V and J are TRBV11-2 and TRBJ2-7, with 13 bases that match TRBD2. Germline V lookup: CDR1 SGHAT, CDR2 FQNNGV. V lost 4 bases, J lost 3 bases, and 6 bases stayed unmatched. This CDR3 has 16 amino acids. CDR3 in amino acids: CASSSQTSGGHYEQYF. In DNA form, the CDR3 reads TGTGCCAGCAGCTCCCAGACTAGCGGGGGGCACTACGAGCAGTACTTC.

V gene TRBV28 combines with J gene TRBJ2-7; 7 nucleotides agree with TRBD1. Germline loops: CDR1 MDHEN, CDR2 SYDVKM. The CDR3 spans 14 residues. J lost 6 bases, V lost 3 bases, and 8 bases had no gene match. The chain's CDR3 is CASSLATGFSEQYF. CDR3 DNA: TGTGCCAGCAGTTTGGCGACAGGGTTCTCCGAGCAGTACTTC.

The genes are TRBV24-1 and TRBJ2-7; 7 nucleotides align to TRBD1. The germline V gene has CDR1 KGHDR and CDR2 SFDVKD. This CDR3 is 14 amino acids long. V was pared by 4 bases and J by 6 bases, with 8 bases of the junction left unmatched. CDR3 sequence: CATSDNRGRSEQYF. As DNA, the CDR3 is TGTGCCACCAGTGACAACAGGGGAAGGAGCGAGCAGTACTTC.

J is TRBJ1-2 and V is TRBV25-1, with 7 positions matching TRBD1. CDR3 length: 14 residues. Germline CDR1 is MGHDK and CDR2 is SYGVNS. V lost 3 bases to trimming and J lost 6 bases; unmatched junction nucleotides: 7. The CDR3 sequence: CASSDQGGIDGYTF. The CDR3 DNA is TGTGCCAGCAGTGACCAGGGGGGTATCGATGGCTACACCTTC.

V is TRBV20-1 and J is TRBJ1-1; TRBD1 is a possible D gene (6 bases). The germline V and J ends were trimmed by 3 bases and 7 bases, with 21 bases remaining between them. Germline CDR1 DFQATT, CDR2 SNEGSKA (reference sequence). The CDR3 has 15 residues. The chain's CDR3 is CSASYIGQKTGEAFF. The CDR3 DNA follows: TGCAGTGCTAGTTACATAGGACAGAAGACGGGTGAAGCTTTCTTT.

The chain links TRBV27 to TRBJ1-1, with TRBD1 identical over 9 bases. Germline values: CDR1 MNHEY, CDR2 SMNVEV (reference sequence). The CDR3 covers 13 residues. V lost 6 bases to trimming and J lost 7 bases; unmatched junction nucleotides: 6. DNA of the CDR3: TGTGCCAGCAGCCGGGACAGGGCCGATGAAGCTTTCTTT. Translated, it gives CASSRDRADEAFF.

Only a few counts were recorded for this clone. V and J are TRBV12-3 or TRBV12-4 and TRBJ1-5; perhaps TRBD1 as D (5 bases). This CDR3 is 12 amino acids long. Trimming removed 7 bases at V and 7 bases at J, with 11 bases between. The CDR3 DNA sequence: TGTGCCAGCACCAGGGTGGCACAGCCCCAGCATTTT. It specifies CASTRVAQPQHF.

The CDR3 nucleotides are TGTGCCAGCAGCTTCACCGGGACTAATCGGGAGACCCAGTACTTC. Residues: CASSFTGTNRETQYF. The chain employs TRBV11-2 and TRBJ2-5; 7 bases line up with TRBD2. The germline V gene encodes CDR1 SGHAT and CDR2 FQNNGV. CDR3 length: 15 amino acids. The junction had 9 bases not matched to a gene; V was cut back by 3 bases and J by 5 bases.